This TCR beta chain was found in a study of T cells after posttransplantation cyclophosphamide (dated by TCRdb to 2016 to 2017). Regarding the complete study: Using TRB sequencing, the study followed how the T cell repertoire rebuilt after myeloablative bone marrow transplantation with posttransplantation cyclophosphamide given as GVHD prophylaxis. Antigen receptor sequencing was done on samples from some 40 PTCy-treated patients and from over 15 related bone marrow donors of those patients. Blood from every one of the 30 to 40 PTCy patients who had 1-year posttransplant specimens underwent TRB sequencing. TRB sequencing was also done on up to about 3 additional blood samples from 2 to 5.2 years after transplant in 3 patients, and on pretransplant blood from 4 patients. Because TRA and TRB clonality correlated tightly in about 10 samples, later TCR analyses were limited to TRB. Public TRB sequences were compared against a database of over 3,000 sequences linked to responses to pathogens, tumor antigens, self-antigens and alloantigens. The study at large found these results: At 1-2 months, donor-recipient similarity was low but rose over the first year, and the later blood repertoires were often dominated by donor CD8+ memory clones. Across over 40 patients, TRB clonality was highly associated with recipient CMV seropositivity and CMV reactivation, and PTCy diversity was similar to diversity in CNI/methotrexate controls. The TRB repertoires of T cells infiltrating skin or GI tract showed only limited overlap with the TRB repertoires of T cells in blood.

Genomic DNA was the input for TRB sequencing, which was run either with the immunoSEQ assay at survey resolution or with the hsTCRB kit. Under the source paper's analysis protocol: The immunoSEQ software handled the initial read processing, while the LymphoSeq R package was used for the repertoire analyses. Clonality was computed as 1 minus normalized Shannon entropy; Gini coefficient was also calculated for each TRB dataset. To infer phenotypes in unsorted samples, TRB sequences from sorted subsets of the recipient or donor were mapped onto the unsorted samples of the same recipient. Here the immuneACCESS table is served through TCRdb, limited to in-frame sequences with V and J called. Missing clones are a known gap in these copies; in checked studies unresolved V genes cover under half, and the rest lacks a known reason. The V and J calls and clone size come from that table; D and trimming were worked out from the DNA. Listed for this sample are 30,000 to 40,000 clones, none observed only a single time. Roughly 2.5% of the sample is in the top ten clones.

V ends up 10 bases short and J 7 bases short, with an unmatched junction base count of 6. The CDR3 has 12 amino acids, counting the end cysteine and phenylalanine. The only DNA kept is the CDR3, 36 bases in frame from the first base. From the germline V gene (reference sequence), CDR1 is MNHEY and CDR2 is SMNVEV. This clone was seen at least ten times. The specificity of this receptor is unknown. Base qualities were left out, and no much larger clone turns up one base away. On the day of marrow donation, related bone marrow donors gave peripheral blood samples. Peripheral blood and bone marrow mononuclear cells were isolated by Ficoll-Hypaque density centrifugation and cryopreserved.

Specimen: PBMCs. The chain is made from TRBV27 and TRBJ1-5, and 8 junctional nucleotides match TRBD1. This receptor was identified in a man between 45 and 60 years old in good health, CMV-negative, and a related stem cell transplant donor. In nucleotides, the sequence is TGTGCCACACAGGGGGTGGGACAGCCCCAGCATTTT. The encoded protein is CATQGVGQPQHF.